Here is one TCR beta chain with its context. From germline, CDR1 is SGHRS and CDR2 YFSETQ. The CDR3 has 14 amino acids. Trimming took 6 bases from V and 1 from J; bases not matched to a gene: 4. TCRdb ran MiXCR on the RT-PCR reads and lists one entry per CDR3 protein. The sample consists of hundreds of thousands of distinct CDR3 sequences, 14% of them appearing once. The TCR was taken from a female donor in good health, serving as a healthy control. The rearrangement uses TRBV5-1 and TRBJ2-3; 8 nucleotides align to TRBD2. Sequencing was carried out using memory CD4+ T cells from blood. The CDR3 nucleotides are TGCGCCAGCAAAGCGGGGGTAGGCACAGATACGCAGTATTTT. It yields the protein CASKAGVGTDTQYF.